Presented here are 12 T cell receptor beta chains from one specimen sequenced in a study of shared clonotypes between healthy human individuals (dated by TCRdb to 2020 to 2021). For the CD8 naive samples, CD45RO-negative cells were positively selected for CCR7, yielding a CD45RA+CCR7+ population from which TemRA cells were excluded. Libraries were made using the immunoSEQ multiplex PCR assay. This immuneACCESS table, as held by TCRdb, lists in-frame sequences with V and J called but not all clones. Of the missing ones, under half trace to an unresolved V gene in checked studies; the others have no known cause. The sample records a few million clones, around 93% of which are singletons. 1.5% to 2% of the sample goes to the ten largest clones. Sequenced: naive CD8+ T cells from PBMCs. The cell subset or site label for this specimen denotes: CD45RA+CCR7+. The receptors here all came from a man aged 18 to 35 in good health. Some clones in this sample may be carry-over from other donors' samples.

The chain carries TRBV27 and TRBJ2-1; maybe TRBD2 (6 bases). Germline CDR1 and CDR2: MNHEY and SMNVEV (reference sequence). CDR3 length equals 16 residues. Trimming removed 3 bases from V and 0 bases from J, with 12 bases in between. The CDR3 sequence: CASSFGGVSSYNEQFF. In nucleotides, the CDR3 is TGTGCCAGCAGTTTCGGCGGGGTGAGCTCCTACAATGAGCAGTTCTTC.

A note on this clone: Additional DNA sequences in this sample encode the identical CDR3. V gene TRBV7-9 combines with J gene TRBJ2-1; no clear D gene. V lost 4 bases and J lost 7, with 5 bases in between. The CDR3 is 11 amino acids. Germline V CDR1 and CDR2: SEHNR, FQNEAQ (reference sequence). Here the CDR3 reads CASSWGNEQFF. Written as DNA, the CDR3 is TGTGCCAGCAGCTGGGGTAATGAGCAGTTCTTC.

This chain uses TRBV28 with TRBJ2-7; D remains ambiguous. The CDR3 contains 16 residues. The V and J ends lost 3 bases and 2 bases respectively, with 17 bases between them. The germline V gene has CDR1 MDHEN and CDR2 SYDVKM. The DNA of the CDR3 is TGTGCCAGCAGTTTTCCCCAGACCCCAGGAACCTACGAGCAGTACTTC. Residues: CASSFPQTPGTYEQYF.

This chain connects TRBV11-2 to TRBJ2-7; D is uncertain. This CDR3 region has 13 residues. Trimming shortened V by 0 bases and J by 6 bases, and 9 bases separated the two germline ends. CDR1 and CDR2 (germline): SGHAT, FQNNGV. CDR3 bases: TGTGCCAGCAGCTTAGAGGCAGTGGCCGAGCAGTACTTC. This sequence encodes CASSLEAVAEQYF.

The chain employs TRBV4-3 and TRBJ2-1, with D maybe TRBD2 (6 bases). Trimming took 10 bases from V and 0 from J, leaving 16 bases between them. Germline values: CDR1 LGHNA, CDR2 YSLEER. The CDR3 is made up of 15 amino acids. The CDR3: CAIPPAGFSYNEQFF. CDR3 nucleotide sequence: TGCGCCATCCCACCGGCGGGATTCTCCTACAATGAGCAGTTCTTC.

The chain combines TRBV6-4 with TRBJ1-5; D not resolved. CDR3 size: 11 residues. With 8 bases removed from V and 7 bases from J, the gap between germline ends came to 9 bases. Germline values: CDR1 MRHNA, CDR2 SNTAGT. CDR3 region: CASLWEQPQHF. The CDR3 DNA follows: TGTGCCAGCTTATGGGAGCAGCCCCAGCATTTT.

The chain links TRBV7-9 to TRBJ2-7; D is perhaps TRBD1 (6 bases). The CDR3 covers 13 residues. V gave up 2 bases and J gave up 5 bases, with 10 bases separating them. CDR1 and CDR2 (germline): SEHNR, FQNEAQ (reference sequence). CDR3 in DNA: TGTGCCAGCAGCTTAAGCAGGGGCCACGAGCAGTACTTC. Protein product: CASSLSRGHEQYF.

The J gene is TRBJ2-7, the V gene TRBV27; D may be TRBD1 (6 bases). This CDR3 comprises 14 residues. CDR1 is MNHEY, CDR2 SMNVEV, per germline (reference sequence). Trimming took 3 bases from V and 3 from J, leaving 12 bases between them. The CDR3 DNA sequence: TGTGCCAGCAGTTTTCTGGACAGCCGCTACGAGCAGTACTTC. This translates into CASSFLDSRYEQYF.

V is TRBV28 and J is TRBJ1-1, with TRBD1 as a possible D gene (5 bases). The CDR3 has 11 amino acids. Germline V gives CDR1 MDHEN, CDR2 SYDVKM. The ends were cut back, 11 bases at V and 4 bases at J, with 11 bases in the middle. The CDR3 bases are TGTGCCTCGGCGGGGCGCACTGAAGCTTTCTTT. This translates into CASAGRTEAFF. Variable domain in full (rest from reference TRBV28 and TRBJ1-1): DVKVTQSSRYLVKRTGEKVFLECVQDMDHENMFWYRQDPGLGLRLIYFSYDVKMKEKGDIPEGYSVSREKKERFSLILESASTNQTSMYLCASAGRTEAFFGQGTRLTVV.

In its sample, this clone was seen a few times. Other nucleotide sequences in the sample specify the same CDR3. V and J are TRBV7-9 and TRBJ2-5, with no clear D. The length of the CDR3 is 13 residues. Germline loops: CDR1 SEHNR, CDR2 FQNEAQ (reference sequence). The V end lost 1 base, the J end lost 4 bases, and 7 bases lay between the germline ends. Here the CDR3 reads CASSLVGLETQYF. The CDR3 DNA follows: TGTGCCAGCAGCTTAGTAGGCTTAGAGACCCAGTACTTC.

The chain is built from TRBV25-1 and TRBJ2-6, with 11 bases matching TRBD1. The V gene end was trimmed by 6 bases and the J gene end by 1 base; junction bases not matched to a gene: 5. CDR1 is MGHDK and CDR2 is SYGVNS in the germline V gene. CDR3 length: 17 amino acids. The CDR3 bases are TGTGCCAGCAGACCGGGACAGGGGGATTCTGGGGCCAACGTCCTGACTTTC. The encoded protein is CASRPGQGDSGANVLTF.

This rearrangement joins TRBV10-3 to TRBJ2-5, with TRBD1 matching over 7 bases. V lost 11 bases, J lost 1 base, and 10 bases stayed unmatched. Germline values: CDR1 ENHRY, CDR2 SYGVKD. The CDR3 extends over 14 amino acids. In DNA, the CDR3 is TGTGCCGCCTGGACAGGAGAGACCCAAGAGACCCAGTACTTC. Amino acid sequence: CAAWTGETQETQYF.